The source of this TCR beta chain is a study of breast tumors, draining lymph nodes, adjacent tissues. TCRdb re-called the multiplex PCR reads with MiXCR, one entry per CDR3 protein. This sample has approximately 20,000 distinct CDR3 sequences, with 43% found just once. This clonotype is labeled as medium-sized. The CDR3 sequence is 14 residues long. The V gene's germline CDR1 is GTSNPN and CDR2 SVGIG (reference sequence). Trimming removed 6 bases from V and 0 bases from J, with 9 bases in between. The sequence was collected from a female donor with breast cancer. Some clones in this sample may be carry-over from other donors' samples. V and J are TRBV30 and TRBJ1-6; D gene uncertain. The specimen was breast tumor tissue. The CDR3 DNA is TGTGCCTGTGATCCGAGCTCCTATAATTCACCCCTCCACTTT. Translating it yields CACDPSSYNSPLHF.